This TCR beta chain was obtained from a study of T cell repertoires in cytomegalovirus infection. TCRdb re-analysed the reads in MiXCR, keeping a single row per CDR3 protein. The sample gives about 900,000 distinct CDR3 sequences, 30% to 40% of which show up once; more than 12% is in the top ten. This clonotype showed up just a few times. No antigen is known for it. V was clipped by 1 base and J by 0 bases, with 10 bases between them. The CDR3 has 15 amino acids. The germline gives CDR1 SGHRS, CDR2 YFSETQ. The receptor was derived from a human donor in good health (CMV status not recorded). Some clones in this sample may be carry-over from other donors' samples. The rearrangement uses TRBV5-1 and TRBJ1-1; D unclear. The sequences come from cultured CD8+ T cells from PBMCs, collected from culture after CMV antigen stimulation. CDR3 in amino acids: CASSLIGNMNTEAFF. The CDR3 DNA is TGCGCCAGCAGCTTGATTGGGAATATGAACACTGAAGCTTTCTTT.